This TCR beta chain was obtained from a study of siplizumab effects on memory and regulatory T cells. TCRdb keeps only in-frame clones here, not all; method: immunoSEQ multiplex PCR. The table lists fewer than 100,000 clones, approximately 95% of them singletons. Study-wide results and caveats: Naive-or-memory phenotypes were unassignable for roughly 80-96% of proliferating CD4+ or CD8+ clones. The study found that siplizumab significantly reduced alloreactive sequences traceable to unstimulated CD4+ memory cells. The study found naive T cells seemingly more diverse than memory cells and seemingly major alloresponse contributors. The average Treg-derived proportion among mappable alloreactive CD4+ clones was roughly 70% with siplizumab versus about 28% in controls.

Worth noting for this clone: The antigen is not known. Other DNA sequences in this specimen translate into the identical CDR3.

This TCR was sampled from a human donor in good health. The sequenced material came from non-Treg CD4+ T cells sorted from blood.

In DNA form, the CDR3 reads TGCGCCAGCAGCCAAGGACAGGGCTCTGGAAACACCATATATTTT. Its translation: CASSQGQGSGNTIYF. This chain connects TRBV4-1 to TRBJ1-3; 7 nucleotides align to TRBD1. The junction had 0 bases not matched to a gene; V was cut back by 1 base and J by 0 bases. Germline V gene lookup returns CDR1 MGHRA and CDR2 YSYEKL. The CDR3 consists of 15 residues.